This T cell receptor (beta chain) was sequenced for a study of T cells in Graves' hyperthyroidism and ophthalmopathy (dated by TCRdb to between 2018 and 2021). As for the study more broadly: Peripheral blood was collected at initial diagnosis, before any treatment. The 80 to 100 discovery patients were randomly divided into training and test sets at a 7:3 ratio. Prospective prediction of ophthalmopathy was tested in an independent validation cohort of 18 to 20 hyperthyroidism patients and 15 to 17 patients who later progressed to ophthalmopathy. To identify TCR V-J signatures that set the groups apart, the researchers used a discovery cohort of 100 or so patients, made up of 43 with Graves' ophthalmopathy and 57 with stable Graves' hyperthyroidism. Following sampling, methimazole starting at 30 mg daily was given to hyperthyroidism patients, and high-dose intravenous methylprednisolone was given to ophthalmopathy patients. In addition, the study compared T-cell repertoires in thyroid tissue and in blood from six Graves' hyperthyroidism patients. According to the paper, TCR Vbeta CDR3 sequencing was carried out on about 140 peripheral blood samples, which came from 40 to 45 ophthalmopathy, around 75 hyperthyroidism and approximately 17 progressor patients.

Many counts were recorded for this clonotype. No cognate antigen has been identified for it. No per-base quality is available; no much larger clone lies one base away. V lost 4 bases and J lost 2 bases; the stretch between them is 13 bases long. The germline V gene specifies SGHTA as CDR1 and FQGNSA as CDR2. The CDR3, cysteine through phenylalanine, is 15 amino acids long. Left in the record is the CDR3 DNA by itself, 45 bases read in frame from the first base. Moderately to severely active disease, a Clinical Activity Score of at least 3, a NOSPECS grade of at least 4, and a duration under 3 months were present in ophthalmopathy patients. Patients with uncontrolled infections, other autoimmune diseases, pregnancy or lactation were excluded. Clinical symptoms, serum thyroxine and TRAb, thyroid ultrasound, and orbital computed tomography formed the basis for the diagnoses. PBMCs were separated from 7.5 to 10 ml of fresh peripheral blood using Ficoll-Paque density gradient centrifugation. Total RNA was extracted using Trizol reagent, and RNA quality was assessed on an Agilent 2100 Bioanalyzer.

The TCR beta CDR3 regions were amplified from the RNA transcripts. The TCR CDR3 was subjected to a first round of RT-PCR using the HTBI primer set and the Qiagen OneStep RT-PCR kit. The libraries were constructed in a second round of multiplex PCR and then size-selected and purified. Sequencing of the libraries was done on an Illumina HiSeq2000 using paired-end 100 bp reads. In the paper's pipeline: SOAPnuke was used to process the raw data, with reads discarded if the reads contained adapters or uncalled bases, had a mean Phred below 15, or lacked an exact constant-primer or identifier match. High-quality paired reads were merged with COPE v1.2.5, and unique nucleotide sequences were defined as clonotypes. Clonotypes were aligned to IMGT TRBV, TRBD and TRBJ reference segments using MiTCR v1.1. The analysis was restricted to V-J combinations with a frequency above 0.0001, which together covered 98% to 99.2% of the repertoires. A TCS score was defined as the ratio between F50 (clonal expansion) and ExV (chaos), using BLOSUM62-based TCRdist between CDR3 peptides within each V-J. Welch's t-statistics and random forest reduced just over 500 V-J features to 10 to 15, which were used in a naive Bayes classifier (R e1071). The raw public reads went through TCRdb reprocessing: fastp at Q25, MiXCR clone calling, in-frame beta chains kept. Every entry covers one CDR3 protein and lists the most common genes and DNA from its rows. These V and J calls derive from TCRdb rather than the authors' analysis. Counted in this sample were roughly 650,000 distinct CDR3 sequences; roughly 16% of them appeared once. The leading ten clones occupy 2.5% to 4% of the sample.

Findings and caveats that apply to the study as a whole: In cross-validation, a model built on a 13 V-J signature told ophthalmopathy apart from stable hyperthyroidism with approximately 91% sensitivity and about 81% specificity, and in testing the same model reached 80%/75%. No statistical method was used to set the sample size in advance, and investigators knew the group allocation. In validation, the model predicted progression to ophthalmopathy a median of approximately 6.3 months before onset, with 70% to 71% sensitivity and nearly 75% specificity. Most expanded thyroid clonotypes (frequency above 0.001) were also detected in blood, suggesting blood repertoires may reflect thyroid immune responses.

The rearranged segments are TRBV7-2 and TRBJ2-3, with the D segment identity uncertain. Material for sequencing was blood. This receptor was obtained from a woman between 40 and 55 years old with Graves' ophthalmopathy. The CDR3 region: CASSSLGHSTDTQYF. The nucleotide sequence is TGTGCCAGCAGCTCCCTGGGCCATTCCACAGATACGCAGTATTTT.